Presented here are 25 T cell receptor beta chains from one specimen sequenced in a study of T cell repertoires in cytomegalovirus infection. One entry per CDR3 protein results from TCRdb running MiXCR on the reads. The repertoire includes about 230,000 distinct CDR3 sequences, approximately 24% of them detected once, and about 20% sits in the top ten. The source material was CD8+ T cells from PBMCs. Every receptor here comes from a human donor in good health (CMV status not recorded). Some clones in this sample may be carry-over from other donors' samples.

The chain joins TRBV5-8 to TRBJ2-5; D remains unclear. Germline CDR1 SGHTS, CDR2 YDEGEE. V was pared by 0 bases and J by 5 bases, with 8 bases between. CDR3 size: 13 residues. CDR3 protein: CASSLEGSETQYF. The CDR3 coding sequence is TGTGCCAGCAGCTTGGAAGGAAGTGAGACCCAGTACTTC.

In its sample, this clonotype was seen many times. The chain has TRBV2 and TRBJ1-4, with TRBD1 identical over 7 bases. Germline loops: CDR1 SNHLY, CDR2 FYNNEI. The CDR3 totals 17 residues. With 2 bases clipped from V and 0 bases from J, the junction kept 6 bases outside the gene matches. The CDR3 here is CASSEPGTAATNEKLFF. CDR3 in DNA: TGTGCCAGCAGTGAACCTGGGACAGCTGCAACTAATGAAAAACTGTTTTTT.

This sequence joins TRBV27 and TRBJ2-7; 8 bases match TRBD1. Germline trimming cut 0 bases from V and 1 base from J; bases unmatched to any gene: 5. This CDR3 is 16 amino acids long. Germline V gene lookup returns CDR1 MNHEY and CDR2 SMNVEV (reference sequence). Written as DNA, the CDR3 is TGTGCCAGCAGTTTATCCCAGGGGGCGAAGTCCTACGAGCAGTACTTC. It yields the protein CASSLSQGAKSYEQYF.

This clonotype was detected ten times or more. CDR3 in amino acids: CASSSPGGETQYF. The CDR3, as DNA: TGTGCCAGCAGCTCCCCGGGTGGAGAGACCCAGTACTTC. V and J are TRBV7-9 and TRBJ2-5, with D unresolved. This CDR3 is built from 13 residues. Germline V gene lookup returns CDR1 SEHNR and CDR2 FQNEAQ (reference sequence). The V and J ends lost 4 bases and 4 bases respectively, with 10 bases between them.

In its sample, this clonotype was seen a few times. The chain links TRBV10-3 to TRBJ2-7; D is unclear. V was pared by 0 bases and J by 2 bases, with 2 bases between. The CDR3 contains 12 residues. CDR1 and CDR2 from the germline V gene are ENHRY and SYGVKD. Here the CDR3 reads CAISESTYEQYF. CDR3 nucleotide sequence: TGTGCCATCAGTGAGTCCACCTACGAGCAGTACTTC.

This clonotype has just a few counts. The V call is TRBV7-9, the J call TRBJ1-2, with TRBD1 as a possible D gene (5 bases). Germline-derived CDR1 and CDR2 are SEHNR and FQNEAQ (reference sequence). The CDR3 is 16 amino acids. V dropped 5 bases and J dropped 2 bases, with 18 bases sitting between them. The CDR3 here is CASSVLGTGHNYGYTF. The DNA for the CDR3 is TGTGCCAGCAGCGTACTTGGGACTGGGCACAACTATGGCTACACCTTC.

The chain couples TRBV6-1 to TRBJ2-7, with D hard to call. Trimming removed 6 bases at V and 0 bases at J, with 15 bases between. Per the germline V gene, CDR1 is MNHNS and CDR2 is SASEGT. The CDR3 is 15 residues long. This CDR3 is CASSWGSLPSYEQYF. The CDR3 nucleotides are TGTGCCAGCAGCTGGGGAAGCCTCCCCTCCTACGAGCAGTACTTC.

The rearrangement uses TRBV24-1 and TRBJ2-1; no clear D gene. This CDR3 is 14 amino acids long. V shed 1 base and J shed 0 bases, with 3 bases lying between them. Germline V CDR1 and CDR2: KGHDR, SFDVKD. This CDR3 is CATSDLASYNEQFF. CDR3 DNA: TGTGCCACCAGTGATTTAGCCTCCTACAATGAGCAGTTCTTC.

The chain employs TRBV4-2 and TRBJ1-3; D unresolved. This CDR3 region has 16 residues. With 0 bases removed from V and 0 bases from J, the gap between germline ends came to 9 bases. Germline lookup yields CDR1 LGHNA and CDR2 YNFKEQ. The CDR3 sequence is CASSQESTFSGNTIYF. The CDR3 nucleotides are TGTGCCAGCAGCCAAGAATCTACCTTCTCTGGAAACACCATATATTTT.

The genes are TRBV10-3 and TRBJ2-7; D is unclear. Per germline, CDR1 ENHRY and CDR2 SYGVKD. V lost 2 bases and J 6 bases, leaving 5 bases between the germline ends. The CDR3 spans 11 residues. DNA for the CDR3: TGTGCCATCAGTGAGGGAGCCGAGCAGTACTTC. Translation gives CAISEGAEQYF.

This clonotype was found a few times. The CDR3 sequence: CSAQLAGANYEQYF. The CDR3 bases are TGCAGTGCTCAGCTAGCGGGGGCGAACTACGAGCAGTACTTC. J is TRBJ2-7 and V is TRBV20-1, with TRBD2 matching over 10 bases. The CDR3 has 14 residues. The V and J ends lost 5 bases and 3 bases, in that order; junction bases with no gene match: 7. CDR1 is DFQATT and CDR2 is SNEGSKA in the germline V gene (reference sequence).

CDR3 nucleotides: TGTGCCAGCAACCCGGGACCACTTAACACCGGGGAGCTGTTTTTT. Its protein product is CASNPGPLNTGELFF. The chain uses TRBV2 and TRBJ2-2, with D perhaps assigned TRBD1 or TRBD2 (5 bases each). Trimming removed 7 bases from V and 2 bases from J, with 14 bases in between. CDR1 and CDR2 (germline): SNHLY, FYNNEI. CDR3 size: 15 residues.

V usage is TRBV20-1 and J usage is TRBJ2-1, with 11 bases that match TRBD2. Germline V gene lookup returns CDR1 DFQATT and CDR2 SNEGSKA (reference sequence). The CDR3 loop spans 15 amino acids. The V and J ends lost 7 bases and 7 bases, in that order; junction bases with no gene match: 12. CDR3 in DNA: TGCAGTGACCCAGGACTAGCGGGTCCCTGGAATGAGCAGTTCTTC. The encoded protein is CSDPGLAGPWNEQFF.

At least ten counts were recorded for this clonotype. As DNA, the CDR3 is TGTGCCAGCAGTTTCCCCGGGACTCTATCCTACGAGCAGTACTTC. Its translation: CASSFPGTLSYEQYF. The rearrangement joins TRBV28 to TRBJ2-7; a possible D gene is TRBD2 (6 bases). CDR1 is MDHEN, CDR2 SYDVKM, per germline. V was cut by 3 bases and J by 1 base, with 13 bases left in between. The length of the CDR3 is 15 residues.

By sample share, this clonotype is medium-sized (0.01 to 0.1%). The chain joins TRBV7-8 to TRBJ2-1, with a tentative D call TRBD2 (7 bases). The CDR3 spans 16 residues. V lost 4 bases and J lost 4, with 17 bases in between. Germline V gene lookup returns CDR1 SGHVS and CDR2 FQNEAQ. The CDR3 reads CASSSSGGLYYNEQFF. The DNA for the CDR3 is TGTGCCAGCAGCTCATCGGGGGGCCTGTATTACAATGAGCAGTTCTTC.

This clonotype appeared a few times. This rearrangement joins TRBV20-1 to TRBJ2-5; TRBD1 agrees at 11 bases. The CDR3 contains 16 residues. CDR1 DFQATT and CDR2 SNEGSKA come from the germline V gene (reference sequence). Germline trimming cut 5 bases from V and 5 bases from J; bases unmatched to any gene: 13. CDR3 nucleotide sequence: TGCAGTGCTGACGGGGACAGGGGGATTTCTGGGGAGACCCAGTACTTC. It specifies CSADGDRGISGETQYF.

The V and J genes are TRBV5-6 and TRBJ1-5, with 7 bases fitting TRBD1. V lost 4 bases and J lost 2; bases outside the gene matches: 3. CDR1 and CDR2 (germline): SGHDT, YYEEEE. This CDR3 comprises 14 residues. The CDR3 protein is CASSPGQRNQPQHF. The CDR3 bases are TGTGCCAGCAGCCCGGGACAGCGCAATCAGCCCCAGCATTTT.

This clonotype was seen ten or more times. This sequence joins TRBV7-2 and TRBJ1-6; D is unclear. The CDR3 is made up of 11 amino acids. Germline CDR1 and CDR2: SGHTA and FQGNSA. V lost 1 base and J lost 9, with 1 base in between. CDR3 DNA: TGTGCCAGCAGCTTAGGTTCACCCCTCCACTTT. As protein: CASSLGSPLHF.

Only a few counts were recorded for this clonotype. This chain joins TRBV27 and TRBJ2-2, with 7 positions matching TRBD2. The CDR3 is 13 amino acids. In germline, CDR1 is MNHEY, CDR2 SMNVEV (reference sequence). Trimming removed 6 bases from V and 6 bases from J; junction bases left unmatched: 4. As DNA, the CDR3 is TGTGCCAGCAGAGGACTAGATCCCGGGGAGCTGTTTTTT. Its translation: CASRGLDPGELFF.

This clonotype was detected ten times or more. The chain uses TRBV6-5 and TRBJ2-7; 7 bases are a match to TRBD1. The V gene's germline CDR1 is MNHEY and CDR2 SVGAGI. This CDR3 comprises 13 residues. V lost 3 bases to trimming and J lost 9 bases; unmatched junction nucleotides: 8. CDR3 loop: CASSYTGTEGQYF. CDR3 DNA: TGTGCCAGCAGTTATACGGGGACAGAGGGGCAGTACTTC.

There are a few counts of this clonotype. The J gene is TRBJ1-1, the V gene TRBV28; perhaps TRBD1 as D (5 bases). Germline CDR1 MDHEN, CDR2 SYDVKM. Trimming took 7 bases from V and 1 from J, leaving 10 bases between them. The CDR3 sequence is 13 residues long. DNA of the CDR3: TGTGCCAGCACCTACACAGGGAACACTGAAGCTTTCTTT. This translates into CASTYTGNTEAFF.

The CDR3 DNA sequence: TGTGCCAGTGGGGTTCTGAACACTGAAGCTTTCTTT. Protein sequence: CASGVLNTEAFF. The rearrangement uses TRBV7-2 and TRBJ1-1; D remains ambiguous. The germline CDR1 and CDR2 sequences are SGHTA and FQGNSA. The V end lost 9 bases, the J end lost 0 bases, and 8 bases lay between the germline ends. CDR3 size: 12 residues.

The sample holds a few counts of this clonotype. V gene TRBV4-1 combines with J gene TRBJ2-1, with D hard to call. Per germline, CDR1 MGHRA and CDR2 YSYEKL. The ends were cut back, 0 bases at V and 8 bases at J, with 8 bases in the middle. This CDR3 is 13 amino acids long. The DNA of the CDR3 is TGCGCCAGCAGCCAAGAGAGGTGGGATGAGCAGTTCTTC. This translates into CASSQERWDEQFF.

This clonotype was counted many times. The chain uses TRBV18 and TRBJ1-5; no clear D gene. The germline gives CDR1 KGHSH, CDR2 LQKENI. The length of the CDR3 is 13 residues. V dropped 4 bases and J dropped 7 bases, with 11 bases sitting between them. The CDR3 spells CASSREGNQPQHF. The CDR3 nucleotides are TGTGCCAGCTCACGCGAGGGTAACCAGCCCCAGCATTTT. Filled out from reference TRBV18 and TRBJ1-5, the complete variable domain reads NAGVMQNPRHLVRRRGQEARLRCSPMKGHSHVYWYRQLPEEGLKFMVYLQKENIIDESGMPKERFSAEFPKEGPSILRIQQVVRGDSAAYFCASSREGNQPQHFGDGTRLSIL.

The J gene is TRBJ2-7, the V gene TRBV19; either TRBD1 or TRBD2 may supply D (5 bases each). This CDR3 is built from 12 residues. CDR1 and CDR2 from the germline V gene are LNHDA and SQIVND (reference sequence). V dropped 3 bases and J dropped 4 bases, with 7 bases sitting between them. The CDR3 nucleotides are TGTGCCAGTAGTATTGGGACGTACGAGCAGTACTTC. Amino acid sequence: CASSIGTYEQYF. Variable domain in full (rest from reference TRBV19 and TRBJ2-7): DGGITQSPKYLFRKEGQNVTLSCEQNLNHDAMYWYRQDPGQGLRLIYYSQIVNDFQKGDIAEGYSVSREKKESFPLTVTSAQKNPTAFYLCASSIGTYEQYFGPGTRLTVT.